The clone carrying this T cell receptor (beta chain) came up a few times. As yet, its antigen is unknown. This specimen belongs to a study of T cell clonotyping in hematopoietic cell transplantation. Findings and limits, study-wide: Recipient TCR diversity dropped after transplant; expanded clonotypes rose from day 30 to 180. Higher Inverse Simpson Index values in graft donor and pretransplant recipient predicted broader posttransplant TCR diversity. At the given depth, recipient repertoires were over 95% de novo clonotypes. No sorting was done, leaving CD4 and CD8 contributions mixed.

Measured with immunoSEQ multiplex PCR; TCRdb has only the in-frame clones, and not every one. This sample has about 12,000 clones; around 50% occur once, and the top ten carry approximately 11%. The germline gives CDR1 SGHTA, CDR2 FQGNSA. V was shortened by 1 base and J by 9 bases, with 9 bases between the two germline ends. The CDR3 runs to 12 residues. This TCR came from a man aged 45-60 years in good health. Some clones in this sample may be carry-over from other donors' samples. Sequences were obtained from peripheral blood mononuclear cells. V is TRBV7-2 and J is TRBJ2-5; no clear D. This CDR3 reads CASSLGIEAQYF. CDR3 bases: TGTGCCAGCAGCTTAGGCATTGAGGCCCAGTACTTC.